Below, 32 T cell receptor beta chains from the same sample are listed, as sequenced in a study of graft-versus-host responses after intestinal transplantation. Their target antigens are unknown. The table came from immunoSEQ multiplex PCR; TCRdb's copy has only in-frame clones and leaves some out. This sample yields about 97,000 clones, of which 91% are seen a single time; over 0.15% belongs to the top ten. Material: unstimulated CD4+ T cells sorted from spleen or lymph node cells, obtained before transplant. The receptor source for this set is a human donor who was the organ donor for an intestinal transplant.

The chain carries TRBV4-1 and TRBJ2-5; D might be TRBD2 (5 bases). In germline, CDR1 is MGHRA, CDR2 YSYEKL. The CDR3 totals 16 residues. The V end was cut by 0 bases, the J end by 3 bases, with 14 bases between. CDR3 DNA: TGCGCCAGCAGCCAAGACCATGGACTCTTTAAAGAGACCCAGTACTTC. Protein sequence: CASSQDHGLFKETQYF.

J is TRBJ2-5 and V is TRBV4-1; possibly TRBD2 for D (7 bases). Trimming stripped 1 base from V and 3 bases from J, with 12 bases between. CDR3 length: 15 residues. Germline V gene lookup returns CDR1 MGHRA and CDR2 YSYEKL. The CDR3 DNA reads TGCGCCAGCAGCCAAGGGGGGGGGCCTAAAGAGACCCAGTACTTC. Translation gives CASSQGGGPKETQYF.

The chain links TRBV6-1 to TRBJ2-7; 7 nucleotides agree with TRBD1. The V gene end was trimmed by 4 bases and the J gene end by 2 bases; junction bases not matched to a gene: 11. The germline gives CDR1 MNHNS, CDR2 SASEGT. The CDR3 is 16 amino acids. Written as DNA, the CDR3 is TGTGCCAGCAGTGGCTTCCTCCGGGACAGCACCTACGAGCAGTACTTC. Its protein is CASSGFLRDSTYEQYF.

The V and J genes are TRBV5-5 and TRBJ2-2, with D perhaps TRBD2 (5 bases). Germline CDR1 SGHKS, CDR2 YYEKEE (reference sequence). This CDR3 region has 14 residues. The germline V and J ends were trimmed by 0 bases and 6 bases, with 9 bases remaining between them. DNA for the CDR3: TGTGCCAGCAGCTTGGTCGGGATATCCGGGGAGCTGTTTTTT. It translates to CASSLVGISGELFF.

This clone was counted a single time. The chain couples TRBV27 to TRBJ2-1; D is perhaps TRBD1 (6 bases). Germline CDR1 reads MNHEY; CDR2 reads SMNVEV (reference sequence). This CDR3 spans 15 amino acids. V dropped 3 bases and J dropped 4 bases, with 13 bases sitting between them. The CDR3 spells CASSLKDRKYNEQFF. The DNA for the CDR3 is TGTGCCAGCAGTTTGAAGGACAGAAAATACAATGAGCAGTTCTTC.

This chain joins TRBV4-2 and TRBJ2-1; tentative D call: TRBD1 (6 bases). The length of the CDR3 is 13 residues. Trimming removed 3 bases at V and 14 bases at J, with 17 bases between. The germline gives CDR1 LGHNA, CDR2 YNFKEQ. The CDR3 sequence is CASSQGLGATEFF. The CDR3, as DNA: TGTGCCAGCAGCCAGGGATTGGGGGCGACGGAGTTCTTC.

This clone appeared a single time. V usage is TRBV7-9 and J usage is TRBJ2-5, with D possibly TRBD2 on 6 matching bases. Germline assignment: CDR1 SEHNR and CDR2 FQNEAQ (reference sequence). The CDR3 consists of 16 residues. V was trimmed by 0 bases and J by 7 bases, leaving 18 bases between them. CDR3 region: CASSLAEEGPGGTQYF. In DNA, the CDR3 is TGTGCCAGCAGCTTAGCTGAAGAGGGACCCGGGGGGACCCAGTACTTC.

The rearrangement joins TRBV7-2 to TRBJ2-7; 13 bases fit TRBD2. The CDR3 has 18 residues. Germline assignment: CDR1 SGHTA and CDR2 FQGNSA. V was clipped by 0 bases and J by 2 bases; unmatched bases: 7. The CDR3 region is CASSLAGLAGVLAYEQYF. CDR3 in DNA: TGTGCCAGCAGCTTAGCTGGACTAGCGGGGGTCTTAGCCTACGAGCAGTACTTC. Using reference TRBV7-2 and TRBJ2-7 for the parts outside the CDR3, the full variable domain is GAGVSQSPSNKVTEKGKDVELRCDPISGHTALYWYRQSLGQGLEFLIYFQGNSAPDKSGLPSDRFSAERTGGSVSTLTIQRTQQEDSAVYLCASSLAGLAGVLAYEQYFGPGTRLTVT.

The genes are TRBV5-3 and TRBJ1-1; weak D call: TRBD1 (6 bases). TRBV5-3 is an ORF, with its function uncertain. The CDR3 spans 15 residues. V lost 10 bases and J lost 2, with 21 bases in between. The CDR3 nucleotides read TGTGCCTCCCGAGACAAACGGGACATCAACACTGAAGCTTTCTTT. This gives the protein CASRDKRDINTEAFF.

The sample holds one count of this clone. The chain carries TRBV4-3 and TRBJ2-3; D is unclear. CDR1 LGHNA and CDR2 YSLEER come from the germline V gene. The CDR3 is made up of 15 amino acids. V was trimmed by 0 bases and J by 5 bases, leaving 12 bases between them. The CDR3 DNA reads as TGCGCCAGCAGCCAAGATCGCCCGGCGGTAGATACGCAGTATTTT. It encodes CASSQDRPAVDTQYF.

CDR3 in DNA: TGTGCCAGCAGCTTAGGTCCGGGAGAGACCCAGTACTTC. It yields the protein CASSLGPGETQYF. The genes are TRBV7-3 and TRBJ2-5; D gene unclear. Between the trimmed V and J ends, which lost 2 bases and 4 bases, there was a span of 8 bases. The germline V gene has CDR1 SGHTA and CDR2 FQGTGA. The CDR3 has 13 residues.

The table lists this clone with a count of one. CDR3 coding DNA: TGCGCCAGCAGCCAAGGCCGGGACTACCCGGGAGATACGCAGTATTTT. Its protein product is CASSQGRDYPGDTQYF. The V and J genes are TRBV4-1 and TRBJ2-3, with 7 bases aligning to TRBD2. The V gene's germline CDR1 is MGHRA and CDR2 YSYEKL. The CDR3 sequence is 16 residues long. With 1 base clipped from V and 5 bases from J, the junction kept 9 bases outside the gene matches.

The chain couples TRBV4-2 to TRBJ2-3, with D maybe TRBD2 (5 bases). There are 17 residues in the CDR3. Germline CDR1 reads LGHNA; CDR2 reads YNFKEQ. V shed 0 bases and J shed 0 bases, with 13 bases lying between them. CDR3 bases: TGTGCCAGCAGCCAAGACCCGCGCCGGACTAGCACAGATACGCAGTATTTT. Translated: CASSQDPRRTSTDTQYF.

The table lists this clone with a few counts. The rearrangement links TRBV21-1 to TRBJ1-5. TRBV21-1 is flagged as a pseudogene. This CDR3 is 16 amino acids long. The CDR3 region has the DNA TGTGCCAGCAACCTAGGAAGAGGTGTTAGCAATCAGCCCCAGCATTTT. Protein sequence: CASNLGRGVSNQPQHF.

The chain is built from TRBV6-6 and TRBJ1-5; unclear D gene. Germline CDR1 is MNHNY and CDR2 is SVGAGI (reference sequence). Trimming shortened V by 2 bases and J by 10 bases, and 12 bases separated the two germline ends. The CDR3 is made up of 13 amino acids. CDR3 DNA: TGTGCCAGCAGTTACCCCCTAATGGGCCCCCAGCATTTT. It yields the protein CASSYPLMGPQHF.

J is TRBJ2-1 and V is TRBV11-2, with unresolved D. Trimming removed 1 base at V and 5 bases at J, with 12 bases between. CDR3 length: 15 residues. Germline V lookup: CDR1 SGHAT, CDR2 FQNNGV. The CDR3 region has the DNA TGTGCCAGCAGCTTAGCTTTCCCGAGCGACAATGAGCAGTTCTTC. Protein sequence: CASSLAFPSDNEQFF.

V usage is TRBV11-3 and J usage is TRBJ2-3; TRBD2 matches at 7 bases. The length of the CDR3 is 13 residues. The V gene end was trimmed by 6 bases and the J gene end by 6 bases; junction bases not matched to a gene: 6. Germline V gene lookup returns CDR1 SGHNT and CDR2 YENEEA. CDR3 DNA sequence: TGTGCCAGCAGTAGGCGGGGGAGGGATACGCAGTATTTT. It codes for CASSRRGRDTQYF.

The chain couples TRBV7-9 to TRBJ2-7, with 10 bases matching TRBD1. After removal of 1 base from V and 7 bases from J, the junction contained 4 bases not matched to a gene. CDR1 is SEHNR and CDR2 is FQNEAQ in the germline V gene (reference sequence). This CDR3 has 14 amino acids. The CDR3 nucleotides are TGTGCCAGCAGCTTAGGGACAGGGGGGCGTGAGCAGTACTTC. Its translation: CASSLGTGGREQYF.

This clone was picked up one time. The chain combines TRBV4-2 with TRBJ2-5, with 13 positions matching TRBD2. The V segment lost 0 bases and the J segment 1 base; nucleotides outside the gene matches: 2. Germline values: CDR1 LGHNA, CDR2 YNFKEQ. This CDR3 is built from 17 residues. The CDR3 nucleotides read TGTGCCAGCAGCCAAGAACGACTAGCGGGGGGCCAAGAGACCCAGTACTTC. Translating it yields CASSQERLAGGQETQYF.

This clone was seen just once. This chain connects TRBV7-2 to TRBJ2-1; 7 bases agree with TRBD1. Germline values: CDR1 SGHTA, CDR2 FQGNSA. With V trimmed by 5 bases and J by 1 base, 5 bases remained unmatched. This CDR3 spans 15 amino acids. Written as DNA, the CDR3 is TGTGCCAGCAGCGTACAGGGGAATTCCTACAATGAGCAGTTCTTC. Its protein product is CASSVQGNSYNEQFF.

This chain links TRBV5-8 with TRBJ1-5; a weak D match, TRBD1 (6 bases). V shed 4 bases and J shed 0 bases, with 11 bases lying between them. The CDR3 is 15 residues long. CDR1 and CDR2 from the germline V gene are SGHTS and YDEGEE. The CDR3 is CASSKGGYSNQPQHF. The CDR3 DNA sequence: TGTGCCAGCAGCAAGGGGGGGTATAGCAATCAGCCCCAGCATTTT.

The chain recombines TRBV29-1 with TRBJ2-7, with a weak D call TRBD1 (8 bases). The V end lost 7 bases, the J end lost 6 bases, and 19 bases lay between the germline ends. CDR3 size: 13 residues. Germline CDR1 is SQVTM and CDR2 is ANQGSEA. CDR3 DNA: TGCAGCGGACGAGACAGGGGAGGGGGCGAGCAGTACTTC. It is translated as CSGRDRGGGEQYF.

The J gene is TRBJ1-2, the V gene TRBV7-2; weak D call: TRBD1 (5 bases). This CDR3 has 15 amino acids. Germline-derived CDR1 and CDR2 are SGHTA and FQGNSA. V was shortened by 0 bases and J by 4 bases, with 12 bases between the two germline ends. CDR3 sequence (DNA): TGTGCCAGCAGCTTAGCGCTTGGGGGGGGCTATGGCTACACCTTC. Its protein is CASSLALGGGYGYTF.

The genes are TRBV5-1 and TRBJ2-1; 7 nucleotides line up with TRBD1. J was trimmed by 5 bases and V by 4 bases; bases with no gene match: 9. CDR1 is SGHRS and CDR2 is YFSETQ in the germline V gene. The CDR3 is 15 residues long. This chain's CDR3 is CASSVPGTVNNEQFF. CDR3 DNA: TGCGCCAGCAGCGTCCCCGGGACAGTCAACAATGAGCAGTTCTTC.

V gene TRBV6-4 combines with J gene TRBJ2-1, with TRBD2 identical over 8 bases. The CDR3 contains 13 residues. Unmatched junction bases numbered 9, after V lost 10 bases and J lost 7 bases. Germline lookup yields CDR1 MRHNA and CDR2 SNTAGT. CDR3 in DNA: TGTGCCACTAGTCGGGGGGGGCTGAATGAGCAGTTCTTC. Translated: CATSRGGLNEQFF.

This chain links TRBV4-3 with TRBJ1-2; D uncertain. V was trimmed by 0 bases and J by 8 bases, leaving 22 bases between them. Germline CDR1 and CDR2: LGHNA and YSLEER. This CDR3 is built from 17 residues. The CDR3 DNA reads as TGCGCCAGCAGCCAAGAGGGTCGCGGCAACCCCCATGGGGGCTACACCTTC. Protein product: CASSQEGRGNPHGGYTF.

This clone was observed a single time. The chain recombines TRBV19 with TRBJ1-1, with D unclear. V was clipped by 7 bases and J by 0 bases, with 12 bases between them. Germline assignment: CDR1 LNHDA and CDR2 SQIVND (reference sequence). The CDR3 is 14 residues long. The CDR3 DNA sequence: TGTGCCAGTACAAAGGAGCTTATGAACACTGAAGCTTTCTTT. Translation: CASTKELMNTEAFF.

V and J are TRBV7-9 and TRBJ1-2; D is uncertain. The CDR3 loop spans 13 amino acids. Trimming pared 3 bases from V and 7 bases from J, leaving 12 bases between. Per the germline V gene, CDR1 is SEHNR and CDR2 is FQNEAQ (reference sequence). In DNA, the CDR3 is TGTGCCAGCAGCTTCCCCGGGGTGTCTGGCTACACCTTC. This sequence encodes CASSFPGVSGYTF. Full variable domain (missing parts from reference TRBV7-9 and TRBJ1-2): DTGVSQNPRHKITKRGQNVTFRCDPISEHNRLYWYRQTLGQGPEFLTYFQNEAQLEKSRLLSDRFSAERPKGSFSTLEIQRTEQGDSAMYLCASSFPGVSGYTFGSGTRLTVV.

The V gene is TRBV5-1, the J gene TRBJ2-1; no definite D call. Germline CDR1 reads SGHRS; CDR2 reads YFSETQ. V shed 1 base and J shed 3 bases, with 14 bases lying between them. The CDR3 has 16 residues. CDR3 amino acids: CASSLNNRVDYNEQFF. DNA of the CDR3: TGCGCCAGCAGCTTGAACAACCGGGTCGACTACAATGAGCAGTTCTTC. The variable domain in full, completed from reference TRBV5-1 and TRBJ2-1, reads KAGVTQTPRYLIKTRGQQVTLSCSPISGHRSVSWYQQTPGQGLQFLFEYFSETQRNKGNFPGRFSGRQFSNSRSEMNVSTLELGDSALYLCASSLNNRVDYNEQFFGPGTRLTVL.

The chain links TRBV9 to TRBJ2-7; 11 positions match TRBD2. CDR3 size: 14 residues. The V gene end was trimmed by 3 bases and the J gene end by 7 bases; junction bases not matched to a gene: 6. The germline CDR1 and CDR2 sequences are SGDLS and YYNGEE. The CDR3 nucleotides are TGTGCCAGCAGCGCACTAGCGGGGGCGGGGGAGCAGTACTTC. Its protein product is CASSALAGAGEQYF.

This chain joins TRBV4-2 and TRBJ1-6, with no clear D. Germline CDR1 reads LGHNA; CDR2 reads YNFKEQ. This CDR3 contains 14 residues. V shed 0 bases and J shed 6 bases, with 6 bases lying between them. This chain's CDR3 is CASSQDRSNSPLHF. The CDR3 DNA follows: TGTGCCAGCAGCCAAGATCGGAGTAATTCACCCCTCCACTTT.

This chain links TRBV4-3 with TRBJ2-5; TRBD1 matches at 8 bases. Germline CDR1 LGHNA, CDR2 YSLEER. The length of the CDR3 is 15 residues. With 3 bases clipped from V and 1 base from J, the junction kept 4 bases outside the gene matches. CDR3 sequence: CASSQLTGGQETQYF. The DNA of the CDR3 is TGCGCCAGCAGCCAGCTAACAGGGGGCCAAGAGACCCAGTACTTC.